Described below is a single TCR beta chain sequence and its context. Antigen unknown. The donors were in the approximately 130-subject validation cohort, distinct from the approximately 700-subject first cohort. Only in-frame clones appear in the TCRdb table, and some are missing; sequencing was by immunoSEQ multiplex PCR. This sample has about 130,000 clones; approximately 94% occur once, and the top ten carry about 1.8%. These data belong to a study of cytomegalovirus exposure and HLA in healthy donors. Between the trimmed V and J ends, which lost 6 bases and 0 bases, there was a span of 12 bases. Germline V CDR1 and CDR2: MNHEY, SMNVEV (reference sequence). The CDR3 sequence is 15 residues long. Study outcomes and limitations: Researchers counted 150 to 200 TCR beta chains as cytomegalovirus-associated. Subsequent analysis found a tendency for first-cohort TCR clusters to co-occur within the 120 or so validation repertoires. High specificity and sensitivity for cytomegalovirus status were reported for the classifier.

The sequence was obtained from a man aged 18 to 29 in good health and CMV-seronegative. V gene TRBV27 combines with J gene TRBJ2-1; D gene ambiguous. The sequenced material came from PBMCs. The CDR3 is CASSLVGSSYNEQFF. CDR3 nucleotide sequence: TGTGCCAGCAGCCTTGTGGGCAGCTCCTACAATGAGCAGTTCTTC.